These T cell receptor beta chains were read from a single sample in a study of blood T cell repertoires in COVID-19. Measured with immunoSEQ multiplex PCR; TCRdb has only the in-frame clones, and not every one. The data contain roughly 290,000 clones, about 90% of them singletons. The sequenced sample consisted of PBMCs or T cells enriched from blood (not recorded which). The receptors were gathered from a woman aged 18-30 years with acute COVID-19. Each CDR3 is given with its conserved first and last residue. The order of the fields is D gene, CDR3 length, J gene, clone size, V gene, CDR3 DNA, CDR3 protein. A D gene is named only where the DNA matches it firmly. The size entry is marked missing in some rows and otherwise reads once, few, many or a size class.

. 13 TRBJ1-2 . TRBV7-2 TGTGCCAGCAGCTTAGCTTCCCTCTATGGCTACACCTTC CASSLASLYGYTF
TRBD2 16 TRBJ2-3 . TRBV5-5 TGTGCCAGCAGCATACCGACTAGCGCGAGCACAGATACGCAGTATTTT CASSIPTSASTDTQYF
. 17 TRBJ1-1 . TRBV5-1 TGCGCCAGCAGCCTACGGATTGGGGACAAGATGAACACTGAAGCTTTCTTT CASSLRIGDKMNTEAFF
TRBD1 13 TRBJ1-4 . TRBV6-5 TGTGCCACCAAGGGGGCGGCTAATGAAAAACTGTTTTTT CATKGAANEKLFF
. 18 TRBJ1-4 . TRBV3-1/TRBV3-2 TGTGCCAGCAGCCCATGGACGAGTGCGGGCGCAACTAATGAAAAACTGTTTTTT CASSPWTSAGATNEKLFF
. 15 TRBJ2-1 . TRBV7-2 TGTGCCAGCATAACACAGGGACCTTCCTACAATGAGCAGTTCTTC CASITQGPSYNEQFF
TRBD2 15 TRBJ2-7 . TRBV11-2 TGTGCCAGCAGTCAGGACGGGAGGACCTCCTACGAGCAGTACTTC CASSQDGRTSYEQYF
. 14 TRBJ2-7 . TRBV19 TGTGCCAGTAGTATTGATGAGGGCCCCTACGAGCAGTACTTC CASSIDEGPYEQYF
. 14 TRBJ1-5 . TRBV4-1 TGCGCCAGCAGCGTGACAGATAGCAATCAGCCCCAGCATTTT CASSVTDSNQPQHF
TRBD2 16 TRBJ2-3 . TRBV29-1 TGCAGCGTTGAAGGTCTAGCGGGAGAGCGCACAGATACGCAGTATTTT CSVEGLAGERTDTQYF
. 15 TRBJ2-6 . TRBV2 TGTGCCAGCAGTGTTCCAGTATCTGGGGCCAACGTCCTGACTTTC CASSVPVSGANVLTF
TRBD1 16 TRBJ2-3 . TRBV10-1 TGCGCCAGCAGAATAGCAGGGGGCATTGGGACAGATACGCAGTATTTT CASRIAGGIGTDTQYF
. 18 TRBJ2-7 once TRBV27 TGTGCCAGCAGTCCCGACCCATTCGACAGGCTGCCCACCTACGAGCAGTACTTC CASSPDPFDRLPTYEQYF
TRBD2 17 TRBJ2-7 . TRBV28 TGTGCCAGCAGTCCCACCCTAATAGCGGGAGGGCCCCACGAGCAGTACTTC CASSPTLIAGGPHEQYF
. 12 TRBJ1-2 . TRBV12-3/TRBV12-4 TGTGCCAGCAGTTTTTCAGGGTCCGGCTACACCTTC CASSFSGSGYTF
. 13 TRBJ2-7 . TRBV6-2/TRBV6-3 TGTGCCAGCAGTTTTGGGGACACTAGCGAGCAGTACTTC CASSFGDTSEQYF
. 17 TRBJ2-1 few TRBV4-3 TGCGCCAGCAGCCAAGATTTAAATTTAGGGGTCCTGTTTGAGCAGTTCTTC CASSQDLNLGVLFEQFF
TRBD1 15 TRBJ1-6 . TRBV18 TGTGCCAGCTCACCACCGGACAGGGGAAATTCACCCCTCCACTTT CASSPPDRGNSPLHF
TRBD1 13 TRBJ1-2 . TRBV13 TGTGCCAGCAGCCTGGACAGGGGGGGTGGCTACACCTTC CASSLDRGGGYTF
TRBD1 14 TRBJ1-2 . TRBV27 TGTGCCAGCAGCAAGATCGGGACAGGAAATGGCTACACCTTC CASSKIGTGNGYTF
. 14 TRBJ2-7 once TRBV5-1 TGCGCCAGCAGCTTGGGGACAGCAGTCTACGAGCAGTACTTC CASSLGTAVYEQYF
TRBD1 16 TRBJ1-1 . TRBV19 TGTGCCAGTGGGAAGATGACAGGGGGGGCGAACACTGAAGCTTTCTTT CASGKMTGGANTEAFF
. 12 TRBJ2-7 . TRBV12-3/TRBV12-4 TGTGCCAGCAGTTCTCCGTTGCTCGGGCAGTACTTC CASSSPLLGQYF
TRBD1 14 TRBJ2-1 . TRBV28 TGTGCCAGCAGACCAGGGGGCTCCTACAATGAGCAGTTCTTC CASRPGGSYNEQFF
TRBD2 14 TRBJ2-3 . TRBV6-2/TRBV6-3 TGTGCCACCAGGCCTAGCGGGAGCGGAGATACGCAGTATTTT CATRPSGSGDTQYF
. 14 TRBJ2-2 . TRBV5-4 TGTGCCAGCAGCTTGGCTGGGGGGACCGGGGAGCTGTTTTTT CASSLAGGTGELFF
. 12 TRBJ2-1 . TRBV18 TGTGCCAGCTCGCGGAAGGGAGAGGGGCAGTTCTTC CASSRKGEGQFF
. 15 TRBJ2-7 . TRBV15 TGTGCCACCAGCAGAGATATTAGCGGTCGGAACGAGCAGTACTTC CATSRDISGRNEQYF
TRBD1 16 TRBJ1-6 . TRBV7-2 TGTGCCAGCAGAAGGACAGGCGGGTCCTATAATTCACCCCTCCACTTT CASRRTGGSYNSPLHF
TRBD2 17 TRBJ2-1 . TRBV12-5 TGTGCTAGTGGTTCCTCCGAGACTAGCGGGAGCTACAATGAGCAGTTCTTC CASGSSETSGSYNEQFF
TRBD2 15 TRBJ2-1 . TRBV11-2 TGTGCCAGCAGCTTAGGTAGCGGGCCTTACAATGAGCAGTTCTTC CASSLGSGPYNEQFF
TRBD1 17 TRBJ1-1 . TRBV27 TGTGCCAGCAGTTTAGCCCCACAGGGGGCGCGATACACTGAAGCTTTCTTT CASSLAPQGARYTEAFF
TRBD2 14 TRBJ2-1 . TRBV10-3 TGTGCCATCAGTGGCGGGAGGGTCTACAATGAGCAGTTCTTC CAISGGRVYNEQFF
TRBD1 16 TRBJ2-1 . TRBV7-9 TGTGCCAGCAGCCCAAGGGACAGCATCTCCTACAATGAGCAGTTCTTC CASSPRDSISYNEQFF
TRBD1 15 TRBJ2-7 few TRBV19 TGTGCCAGTAGTAGAAGGACAGGGGGCGGCTACGAGCAGTACTTC CASSRRTGGGYEQYF